Presented here are 2 T cell receptor beta chains from one specimen sequenced in a study of prognosis after radiotherapy for stage I lung cancer. Amplification of TCR beta CDR3 from genomic DNA used two-round multiplex PCR. Specific primers for each TRBV and TRBJ gene were what first-round PCR used. TCRdb reprocessed the multiplex PCR reads with MiXCR, giving one entry per CDR3 protein. The data show 25,000 to 35,000 distinct CDR3 sequences, with about 34% seen just once and 30% to 40% held by the top ten. Here the sequenced sample was PBMCs, taken before or after stereotactic body radiation therapy (not recorded which). These receptors all come from a donor over 45 with non-small cell lung cancer.

This clonotype was seen many times. As DNA, the CDR3 is TGTGCCAGCACGCTAGCGGGCCGTTCCTACGAGCAGTACTTC. It specifies CASTLAGRSYEQYF. The genes are TRBV3-1 and TRBJ2-7; 8 nucleotides line up with TRBD2. CDR1 and CDR2 from the germline V gene are LGHDT and YNNKEL (reference sequence). Trimming at V came to 7 bases and at J to 1 base, leaving 6 bases not matched to a gene. The CDR3 runs 14 residues.

This clonotype was observed at least ten times. In DNA, the CDR3 is TGCGCCAGCAGCTTGGGACTAGCGGGCACGACGGGGATTCTAGCCAAAAACATTCAGTACTTC. As protein: CASSLGLAGTTGILAKNIQYF. This chain links TRBV5-1 with TRBJ2-4; 10 nucleotides align to TRBD2. The CDR3 length is 21 residues. Germline loops: CDR1 SGHRS, CDR2 YFSETQ. Trimming removed 0 bases from V and 0 bases from J; junction bases left unmatched: 15.